Listed below are T cell receptor beta chains from one sample, sequenced in a study of T and B cells in COVID-19 patients. TCRdb reprocessed the multiplex PCR reads with MiXCR, giving one entry per CDR3 protein. The sample has about 5,100 distinct CDR3 sequences; roughly 26% are singletons. The sequenced sample consisted of blood. All receptors come from a human donor with active COVID-19. CDR3s include the opening cysteine and the closing phenylalanine or tryptophan. The order of the fields is D gene, V gene, J gene, CDR3 length, clone size, CDR3 protein, CDR3 DNA. The D gene is left open where the match is weak. The listing skips clone size in some rows; elsewhere it reads once, few, many or a size class.

TRBD1	TRBV4-3	TRBJ2-7	15	.	CASSETGTGGFEQYF	TGCGCCAGCAGCGAGACCGGGACAGGGGGTTTCGAGCAGTACTTC
TRBD2	TRBV5-3	TRBJ2-1	16	few	CARSLGLAGGYNEQFF	TGTGCCAGAAGCTTGGGACTAGCGGGAGGGTACAATGAGCAGTTCTTC
.	TRBV20-1	TRBJ2-1	12	.	CSALGSYNEQFF	TGCAGTGCTCTGGGGTCCTACAATGAGCAGTTCTTC
.	TRBV12-3/TRBV12-4	TRBJ1-2	14	few	CASSPQQGGYGYTF	TGTGCCAGCAGTCCCCAACAGGGAGGCTATGGCTACACCTTC
.	TRBV20-1	TRBJ1-2	16	.	CSARDRGQNSLYGYTF	TGCAGTGCTAGAGACCGAGGACAGAACAGCTTATATGGCTACACCTTC
.	TRBV6-5	TRBJ1-5	16	once	CASSYGGVGGNQPQHF	TGTGCCAGCAGTTACGGCGGGGTGGGGGGCAATCAGCCCCAGCATTTT
TRBD1	TRBV11-2	TRBJ1-1	14	.	CASSFEGANTEAFF	TGTGCCAGCAGCTTCGAGGGGGCAAACACTGAAGCTTTCTTT
TRBD1	TRBV29-1	TRBJ2-1	12	large	CSVGQAGNEQFF	TGCAGCGTGGGACAGGCGGGAAATGAGCAGTTCTTC
TRBD2	TRBV7-6	TRBJ2-3	14	medium-sized	CASSPKSGGDTQYF	TGTGCCAGCAGCCCTAAAAGCGGGGGGGATACGCAGTATTTT
TRBD1	TRBV7-6	TRBJ2-3	14	medium-sized	CASSLAGGKDTQYF	TGTGCCAGCAGCTTAGCAGGGGGCAAAGATACGCAGTATTTT
.	TRBV11-1	TRBJ2-3	15	medium-sized	CASSLVFSYTDTQYF	TGTGCCAGCAGCTTGGTATTCAGTTACACAGATACGCAGTATTTT
.	TRBV6-5	TRBJ1-1	15	few	CASSYSRERGTEAFF	TGTGCCAGCAGTTACTCGCGGGAGCGTGGCACTGAAGCTTTCTTT
.	TRBV5-5	TRBJ2-1	16	medium-sized	CASSLRLVKDGNEQFF	TGTGCCAGCAGCTTAAGACTAGTAAAAGACGGCAATGAGCAGTTCTTC
TRBD1	TRBV2	TRBJ1-2	16	.	CASSEGWGQGNYGYTF	TGTGCCAGCAGTGAAGGGTGGGGACAGGGTAACTATGGCTACACCTTC
.	TRBV19	TRBJ2-1	13	.	CASIITVACEQFF	TGTGCCAGTATTATTACGGTGGCGTGTGAGCAGTTCTTC
.	TRBV19	TRBJ2-7	15	medium-sized	CASSPTVTSSYEQYF	TGTGCCAGTAGCCCTACCGTAACCTCATCCTACGAGCAGTACTTC
.	TRBV6-2/TRBV6-3	TRBJ1-3	16	.	CASSTQGGKTGNTIYF	TGTGCCAGCAGTACTCAGGGAGGGAAAACCGGAAACACCATATATTTT
.	TRBV19	TRBJ2-3	14	medium-sized	CASSINRAGDTQYF	TGTGCCAGTAGTATTAACAGGGCCGGGGATACGCAGTATTTT
.	TRBV6-5	TRBJ2-1	20	.	CASSLRHSPWGKSSYNEQFF	TGTGCCAGCAGTTTGAGGCACTCGCCCTGGGGGAAAAGCTCCTACAATGAGCAGTTCTTC
.	TRBV2	TRBJ2-2	15	.	CASTNPGTYGGELFF	TGTGCCAGCACAAATCCCGGGACGTATGGCGGGGAGCTGTTTTTT
.	TRBV7-6	TRBJ2-2	12	.	CASQGHTGELFF	TGTGCCAGCCAGGGACACACCGGGGAGCTGTTTTTT
TRBD1	TRBV24-1	TRBJ2-5	15	few	CATSDLLRGRETQYF	TGTGCCACCAGTGATTTGCTCAGGGGGCGGGAGACCCAGTACTTC
TRBD2	TRBV6-6	TRBJ2-7	15	medium-sized	CASRTHSGSQYEQYF	TGTGCCAGCCGGACCCATAGCGGGAGCCAGTACGAGCAGTACTTC
TRBD2	TRBV5-1	TRBJ2-5	16	.	CASSLVGAGGRETQYF	TGCGCCAGCAGCTTGGTCGGAGCGGGGGGCAGGGAGACCCAGTACTTC
.	TRBV6-2/TRBV6-3	TRBJ2-5	14	few	CASSYVGVQETQYF	TGTGCCAGCAGTTACGTCGGGGTCCAAGAGACCCAGTACTTC
TRBD1	TRBV11-1	TRBJ2-7	15	.	CASSLSPQGDYEQYF	TGTGCCAGCAGCTTATCCCCACAGGGGGACTACGAGCAGTACTTC
.	TRBV6-6	TRBJ1-5	15	few	CASTSRGSSNQPQHF	TGTGCCAGCACGTCACGGGGGTCTAGCAATCAGCCCCAGCATTTT
.	TRBV12-3/TRBV12-4	TRBJ1-2	14	.	CASSLGGVADGYTF	TGTGCCAGCAGCCTCGGGGGGGTAGCCGATGGCTACACCTTC
.	TRBV6-1	TRBJ1-4	16	.	CASSAPDRQLMKNCFF	.
TRBD1	TRBV5-1	TRBJ1-5	17	.	CASSFAPPGQGNQPQHF	TGCGCCAGCAGCTTCGCCCCCCCGGGACAGGGCAATCAGCCCCAGCATTTT
.	TRBV27	TRBJ2-2	13	.	CASSWYQGGELFF	TGTGCCAGCAGTTGGTATCAGGGTGGGGAGCTGTTTTTT
.	TRBV19	TRBJ2-7	14	medium-sized	CASSRDNPPYEQYF	TGTGCCAGTAGTAGGGACAACCCACCCTACGAGCAGTACTTC
TRBD2	TRBV19	TRBJ2-3	14	.	CASSYGGATDTQYF	TGTGCCAGTAGTTACGGGGGGGCCACAGATACGCAGTATTTT
.	TRBV27	TRBJ2-7	12	.	CASSRDTYEQYF	TGTGCCAGCAGTCGGGACACCTACGAGCAGTACTTC
TRBD1	TRBV19	TRBJ2-2	14	.	CASSTGQATGELFF	TGTGCCAGTAGTACCGGACAGGCCACCGGGGAGCTGTTTTTT
.	TRBV4-3	TRBJ1-2	14	.	CASSQDGTKDGYTF	TGCGCCAGCAGCCAAGATGGAACAAAAGATGGCTACACCTTC